What follows describes a single T cell receptor beta chain. This table comes from immunoSEQ multiplex PCR, and its TCRdb copy is limited to in-frame clones, with some not included. The sample lists 25,000 to 30,000 clones, approximately 84% seen once, with roughly a sixth in the top ten. The CDR3 is 14 residues long. The junction had 7 bases not matched to a gene; V was cut back by 6 bases and J by 6 bases. Germline CDR1 and CDR2: MNHEY and SMNVEV (reference sequence). The sample is drawn from a study of OX40 agonist ivuxolimab in advanced cancers. Study summary: People in dose escalation had one of these cancers: hepatocellular carcinoma, melanoma, renal cell or head and neck cancer. Two cutaneous melanoma patients and one hepatocellular carcinoma patient, three in all, had partial responses. Males comprised 82.7% of the group, whose mean age was roughly 64 years (range 23 to 79).

Prior autoimmune disease or systemic immunosuppression barred patients. The starting material was CD4+ or CD8+ T cells sorted from blood, obtained in a trial of the OX40 agonist ivuxolimab. The sequence came from an adult with an advanced solid tumor such as melanoma, head and neck, liver or kidney cancer. The rearrangement joins TRBV27 to TRBJ1-2, with 10 positions matching TRBD1. The CDR3 DNA sequence: TGTGCCAGCAGACCGCGGGGGACAGGGGATGGCTACACCTTC. This codes for CASRPRGTGDGYTF.